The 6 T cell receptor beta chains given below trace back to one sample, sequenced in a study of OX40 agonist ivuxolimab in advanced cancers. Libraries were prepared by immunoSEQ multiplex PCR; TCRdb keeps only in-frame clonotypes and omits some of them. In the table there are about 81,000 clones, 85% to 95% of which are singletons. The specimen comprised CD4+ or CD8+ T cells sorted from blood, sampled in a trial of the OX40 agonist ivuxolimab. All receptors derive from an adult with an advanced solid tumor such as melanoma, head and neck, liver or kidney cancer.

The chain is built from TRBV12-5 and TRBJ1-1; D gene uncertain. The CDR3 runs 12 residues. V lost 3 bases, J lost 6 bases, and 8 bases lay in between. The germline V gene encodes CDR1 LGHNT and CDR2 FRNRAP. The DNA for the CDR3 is TGTGCTAGTGGTTTTGAAGGCGCTGAAGCTTTCTTT. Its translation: CASGFEGAEAFF.

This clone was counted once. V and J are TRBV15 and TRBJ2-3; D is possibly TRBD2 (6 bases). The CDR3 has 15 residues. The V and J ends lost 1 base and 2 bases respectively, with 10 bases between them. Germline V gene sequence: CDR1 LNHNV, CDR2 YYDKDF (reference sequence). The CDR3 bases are TGTGCCACCAGCAGAGCGACTAGTAACACAGATACGCAGTATTTT. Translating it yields CATSRATSNTDTQYF.

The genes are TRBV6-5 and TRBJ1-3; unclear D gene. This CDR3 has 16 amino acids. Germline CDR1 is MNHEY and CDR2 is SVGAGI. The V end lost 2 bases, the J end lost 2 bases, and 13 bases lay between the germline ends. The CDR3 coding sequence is TGTGCCAGCAGTTACGGACTCCCGGCAGCTGGAAACACCATATATTTT. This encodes CASSYGLPAAGNTIYF.

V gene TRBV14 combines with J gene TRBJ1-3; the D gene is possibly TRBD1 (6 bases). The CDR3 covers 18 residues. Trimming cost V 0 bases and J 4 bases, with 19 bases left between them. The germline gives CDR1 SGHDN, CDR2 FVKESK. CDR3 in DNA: TGTGCCAGCAGCCAAGAGGGGGGCATCCTATACCGAGGAAACACCATATATTTT. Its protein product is CASSQEGGILYRGNTIYF.

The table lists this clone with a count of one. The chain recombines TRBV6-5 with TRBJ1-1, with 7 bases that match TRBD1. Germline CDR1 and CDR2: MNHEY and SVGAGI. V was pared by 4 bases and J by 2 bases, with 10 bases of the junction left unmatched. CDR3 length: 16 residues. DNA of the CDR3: TGTGCCAGCAGTTTTCTCCACAGGGGTGGAAACACTGAAGCTTTCTTT. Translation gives CASSFLHRGGNTEAFF.

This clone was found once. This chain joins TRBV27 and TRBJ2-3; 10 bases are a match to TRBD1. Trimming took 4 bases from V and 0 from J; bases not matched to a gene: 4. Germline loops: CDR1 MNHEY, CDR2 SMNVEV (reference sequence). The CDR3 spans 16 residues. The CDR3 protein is CASSSRTGGSTDTQYF. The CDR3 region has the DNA TGTGCCAGCAGTTCCCGGACAGGGGGGAGCACAGATACGCAGTATTTT.